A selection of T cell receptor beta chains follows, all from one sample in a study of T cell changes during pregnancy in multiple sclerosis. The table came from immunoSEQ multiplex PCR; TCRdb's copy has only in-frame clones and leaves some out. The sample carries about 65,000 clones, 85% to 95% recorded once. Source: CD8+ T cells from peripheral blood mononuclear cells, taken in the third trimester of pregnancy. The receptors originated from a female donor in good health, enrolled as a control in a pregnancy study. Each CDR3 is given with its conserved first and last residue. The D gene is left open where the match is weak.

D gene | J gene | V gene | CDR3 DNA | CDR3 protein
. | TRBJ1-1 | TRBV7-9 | TGTGCCAGCAGCTTAGAGTCTAGTGAAGCTTTCTTT | CASSLESSEAFF
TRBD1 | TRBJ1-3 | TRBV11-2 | TGTGCCAGCAGCTTACATGTGGTTCAGGGGGTGAGCTCTGGAAACACCATATATTTT | CASSLHVVQGVSSGNTIYF
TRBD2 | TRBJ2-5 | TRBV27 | TGTGCCAGCAGCTCCATCCGGGGAGGGGAGACCCAGTACTTC | CASSSIRGGETQYF
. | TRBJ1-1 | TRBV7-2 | TGTGCCAGCAGCTTACCCCCGGTCAGGGAGAACACTGAAGCTTTCTTT | CASSLPPVRENTEAFF
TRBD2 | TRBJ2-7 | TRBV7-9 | TGTGCCAGCAGCTTAAATCTAGCGGGGGGGCCCGAGCAGTACTTC | CASSLNLAGGPEQYF
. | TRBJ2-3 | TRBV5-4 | TGTGCCAGCAGCTTGTGGGGGCCCGGGGATACGCAGTATTTT | CASSLWGPGDTQYF
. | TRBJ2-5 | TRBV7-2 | TGTGCCAGCAGCTTAGGCGGAGGGTACCAAGAGACCCAGTACTTC | CASSLGGGYQETQYF
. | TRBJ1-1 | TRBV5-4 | TGTGCCAGCAGCGATCCCGGGGGGAACACTGAAGCTTTCTTT | CASSDPGGNTEAFF
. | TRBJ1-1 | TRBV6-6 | TGTGCCAGCAACCCGGACAGAACGAACACTGAAGCTTTCTTT | CASNPDRTNTEAFF
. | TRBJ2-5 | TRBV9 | TGTGCCAGCAGCGGCGCCGGATTACGGGGGCAAGAGACCCAGTACTTC | CASSGAGLRGQETQYF
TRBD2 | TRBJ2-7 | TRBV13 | TGTGCCAGCAGCTTAGCCCCTAGCGGGGGGGAAGAGGGCTACGAGCAGTACTTC | CASSLAPSGGEEGYEQYF
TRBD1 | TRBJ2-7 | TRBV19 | TGTGCCAGTTCGACAGGGGGCTTCTACGAGCAGTACTTC | CASSTGGFYEQYF
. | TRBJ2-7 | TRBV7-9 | TGTGCCAGCAGCGGTGCGGGGACGGACTCCTACGAGCAGTACTTC | CASSGAGTDSYEQYF
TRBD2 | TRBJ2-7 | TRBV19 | TGTGCCAGTAGTACGGGACTAGTAGTCCACGAGCAGTACTTC | CASSTGLVVHEQYF
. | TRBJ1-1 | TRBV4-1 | TGCGCCAGCTCACAAAGTGGGAACACTGAAGCTTTCTTT | CASSQSGNTEAFF